This TCR beta chain derives from a study of early T cells in non-severe SARS-CoV-2 infection. Study background: The authors sequenced bulk RNA from unsorted whole blood, leaving chains unpaired.

This clonotype turned up a few times. Its target is unknown. Study observations and caveats: Anti-spike CD8 responses were favored by VDJdb matching, which missed private and CD4 specificities.

The CDR3 covers 13 residues. Germline values: CDR1 SQVTM, CDR2 ANQGSEA. Trimming took off 7 bases at V and 2 bases at J, with 13 bases between the two ends. Unique molecular identifiers (one per individual cDNA molecule) were attached. TCRdb fed the 5' RACE reads into MiXCR, producing one record per CDR3 protein. Of 75,000 to 90,000 distinct CDR3 sequences in the sample, around 13% are singletons; the top ten hold around 1.1%. The J gene is TRBJ2-3, the V gene TRBV29-1, with D possibly being TRBD1 (5 bases). This clonotype was sampled from an adult who was a healthcare worker with PCR-confirmed SARS-CoV-2 infection or an uninfected control (not recorded which). Sequenced sample: whole blood. The chain's CDR3 is CSAGQITTDTQYF. The CDR3 DNA sequence: TGCAGCGCCGGACAAATCACCACAGATACGCAGTATTTT.